These T cell receptor beta chains were read from a single sample in a study of sequential checkpoint blockade in melanoma. Generated by immunoSEQ multiplex PCR, the TCRdb table keeps only in-frame clones and is missing some. The sample holds about 20,000 clones, roughly 82% seen once. The input for sequencing was CD8+ T cells sorted from blood (inferred from file names), taken from a patient given nivolumab and ipilimumab in sequence. Source of these receptors: a human donor with melanoma. Each CDR3 is given with its conserved first and last residue. Each record gives: J gene, clone size, CDR3 length, D gene, V gene, CDR3 protein, CDR3 DNA. A D gene is named only where the DNA matches it firmly. Some rows have no size entry. The others give once, few or many, or a class for an expanded clone.

j_gene: TRBJ2-7; abundance: NA; len: 16; d_gene: NA; v_gene: TRBV28; CDR3aa: CASSHNPDSPVYEQYF; CDR3nt: TGTGCCAGCAGTCACAACCCCGACAGCCCCGTCTACGAGCAGTACTTC
j_gene: TRBJ2-1; abundance: NA; len: 15; d_gene: NA; v_gene: TRBV6-5; CDR3aa: CASKYTGNSYNEQFF; CDR3nt: TGTGCCAGCAAATATACGGGGAACTCCTACAATGAGCAGTTCTTC
j_gene: TRBJ1-6; abundance: NA; len: 15; d_gene: TRBD1; v_gene: TRBV19; CDR3aa: CASSVRTGGNSPLHF; CDR3nt: TGTGCCAGTAGTGTAAGAACAGGGGGAAATTCACCCCTCCACTTT
j_gene: TRBJ2-7; abundance: NA; len: 15; d_gene: TRBD1; v_gene: TRBV5-8; CDR3aa: CASSSDRGPTYEQYF; CDR3nt: TGTGCCAGCAGTTCTGACAGGGGTCCTACCTACGAGCAGTACTTC
j_gene: TRBJ1-5; abundance: NA; len: 16; d_gene: TRBD1; v_gene: TRBV6-4; CDR3aa: CASSYSRDRENQPQHF; CDR3nt: TGTGCCAGCAGTTACTCTAGGGACAGGGAGAATCAGCCCCAGCATTTT
j_gene: TRBJ2-2; abundance: NA; len: 16; d_gene: TRBD2; v_gene: TRBV6-6; CDR3aa: CASSYFLAGPTGELFF; CDR3nt: TGTGCCAGCAGTTACTTTCTAGCGGGGCCCACCGGGGAGCTGTTTTTT
j_gene: TRBJ2-1; abundance: NA; len: 14; d_gene: NA; v_gene: TRBV29-1; CDR3aa: CSVELGRAYNEQFF; CDR3nt: TGCAGCGTTGAACTGGGCAGGGCCTACAATGAGCAGTTCTTC
j_gene: TRBJ1-6; abundance: few; len: 17; d_gene: TRBD1; v_gene: TRBV9; CDR3aa: CASSGRTGENYNSPLHF; CDR3nt: TGTGCCAGCAGCGGGCGAACAGGGGAAAACTATAATTCACCCCTCCACTTT
j_gene: TRBJ2-1; abundance: NA; len: 13; d_gene: TRBD1; v_gene: TRBV6-5; CDR3aa: CASSLDRDNEQFF; CDR3nt: TGTGCCAGCAGCCTCGACAGGGACAATGAGCAGTTCTTC
j_gene: TRBJ1-1; abundance: NA; len: 16; d_gene: TRBD1; v_gene: TRBV5-1; CDR3aa: CASSFNAGTVNTEAFF; CDR3nt: TGCGCCAGCAGCTTCAACGCCGGGACAGTGAACACTGAAGCTTTCTTT
j_gene: TRBJ2-3; abundance: NA; len: 18; d_gene: TRBD2; v_gene: TRBV19; CDR3aa: CASRRGGNSGVFTDTQYF; CDR3nt: TGTGCCAGTAGGAGGGGAGGGAATAGCGGGGTGTTCACAGATACGCAGTATTTT
j_gene: TRBJ1-2; abundance: medium-sized; len: 13; d_gene: NA; v_gene: TRBV29-1; CDR3aa: CSVGGGVSYGYTF; CDR3nt: TGCAGCGTTGGGGGGGGTGTGAGCTATGGCTACACCTTC
j_gene: TRBJ2-1; abundance: NA; len: 15; d_gene: NA; v_gene: TRBV2; CDR3aa: CASSLLQGTYNEQFF; CDR3nt: TGTGCCAGCAGCCTACTACAGGGAACCTACAATGAGCAGTTCTTC
j_gene: TRBJ1-4; abundance: NA; len: 15; d_gene: TRBD1; v_gene: TRBV6-5; CDR3aa: CASSPVGTGGEKLFF; CDR3nt: TGTGCCAGCAGCCCCGTAGGGACAGGGGGTGAAAAACTGTTTTTT
j_gene: TRBJ1-1; abundance: NA; len: 15; d_gene: NA; v_gene: TRBV7-8; CDR3aa: CASSLEGSRNTEAFF; CDR3nt: TGTGCCAGCAGCTTAGAGGGGTCGAGGAACACTGAAGCTTTCTTT
j_gene: TRBJ2-2; abundance: NA; len: 17; d_gene: TRBD1; v_gene: TRBV7-3; CDR3aa: CASSPSGTGYLTGELFF; CDR3nt: TGTGCCAGCAGCCCCTCCGGGACAGGGTATCTCACCGGGGAGCTGTTTTTT